This T cell receptor beta chain was captured in a study of identical twins. J gave up 5 bases and V 2 bases, and 7 bases lay outside the gene matches. The CDR3 consists of 15 residues. The germline CDR1 and CDR2 sequences are SGHNT and YYREEE (reference sequence). TCRdb called the 5' RACE reads again in MiXCR, with one record for every CDR3 protein. The table shows 500,000 to 600,000 distinct CDR3 sequences, with roughly 21% occurring only once. This sample also belongs to another study, concerning T cells expressing NK-cell markers. That paper states: From sorted CD3+CD56+NKG2C+, CD3+CD56+NKG2C- and CD3+CD56-NKG2C+ T cells came the TCR beta repertoires. Of CD8+ T cells, 1.0-7.0% belonged to dominant NKG2C+ clonotypes in roughly 6 donors.

This sequence originates from a woman aged 18-29 years in good health. The chain combines TRBV5-4 with TRBJ2-5, with 9 nucleotides matching TRBD2. Sample: CD4+ T cells sorted from blood. The CDR3 region has the DNA TGTGCCAGCAGCTTACAGGGCGGGGGGGCTGAGACCCAGTACTTC. Residues: CASSLQGGGAETQYF. The whole variable domain, filled in from reference TRBV5-4 and TRBJ2-5, reads ETGVTQSPTHLIKTRGQQVTLRCSSQSGHNTVSWYQQALGQGPQFIFQYYREEENGRGNFPPRFSGLQFPNYSSELNVNALELDDSALYLCASSLQGGGAETQYFGPGTRLLVL.